This T cell receptor beta chain was recovered during a study of spatial heterogeneity in lung cancer. On the study more broadly: The donor group consisted of around 77 patients who had untreated, early-stage non-small cell lung cancer.

Study-wide findings and caveats: Detection of ubiquitous tumor TCRs in blood was higher at resection than follow-up.

This clonotype has at least ten counts. Its antigen is still unknown. In TCRdb, the 5' RACE reads were re-called with MiXCR into one record per CDR3 protein. This table has approximately 100,000 distinct CDR3 sequences, roughly 19% appearing once. Time point denoted: blood at routine non-recurrence follow-up after resection. Unsorted whole RNA from tumor, nontumor lung or frozen PBMC underwent sequencing. The junction had 4 bases not matched to a gene; V was cut back by 4 bases and J by 7 bases. Per the germline V gene, CDR1 is SGHRS and CDR2 is YFSETQ. CDR3 length: 15 residues. The source of this sequence is a male donor with early-stage non-small cell lung cancer. Sequences were derived from PBMCs, sampled at follow-up. The rearrangement joins TRBV5-1 to TRBJ2-1, with 14 bases identical to TRBD2. In DNA, the CDR3 is TGCGCCAGCAGCATAGGGACTAGCGGGGGTAATGAGCAGTTCTTC. Translated, it gives CASSIGTSGGNEQFF.